The rows below give T cell receptor beta chains drawn from one sample of a study of OX40 agonist ivuxolimab in advanced cancers. The method was immunoSEQ multiplex PCR; TCRdb's version includes in-frame clones alone and lacks a portion of them. The data show 30,000 to 45,000 clones, less than 90% seen once. The material was CD4+ or CD8+ T cells sorted from blood, obtained in a trial of the OX40 agonist ivuxolimab. The receptors were gathered from an adult with an advanced solid tumor such as melanoma, head and neck, liver or kidney cancer. CDR3s leave out the opening cysteine and the closing phenylalanine or tryptophan.

cdr3_aa | j_call | v_call
ASRGRGQETQY | TRBJ2-5 | TRBV4-1
ASSQAYRVPYSPLH | TRBJ1-6 | TRBV4-1
ASSQDPGGVTDTQY | TRBJ2-3 | TRBV4-2
ASSSGWGTYEQY | TRBJ2-7 | TRBV11-2
ASSLVPYNSPLH | TRBJ1-6 | TRBV27
ASSSGEGTHQPQH | TRBJ1-5 | TRBV6-5
ASSIGAGYEQY | TRBJ2-7 | TRBV19
ASSLTHQGNGELF | TRBJ2-2 | TRBV5-1
ASSELGDINGETQY | TRBJ2-5 | TRBV2
ASSLVGKDEQF | TRBJ2-1 | TRBV7-2
SVEGSSGNTIY | TRBJ1-3 | TRBV29-1
ASSEARRSGTGRSPLH | TRBJ1-6 | TRBV6-1
ASRVGPSGNTIY | TRBJ1-3 | TRBV7-2
ASSLAHTNTGELF | TRBJ2-2 | TRBV7-2
AISRDFSYEQY | TRBJ2-7 | TRBV10-3
ASSLLSGRGQASYNEQF | TRBJ2-1 | TRBV7-3
ASSLPGTGGNEQY | TRBJ2-7 | TRBV28
ASSFARLGESGANVLT | TRBJ2-6 | TRBV7-9
ASSELPGSRETQY | TRBJ2-5 | TRBV6-1
ASGRTGPYEQY | TRBJ2-7 | TRBV11-2
ASTHRGVRSNTEAF | TRBJ1-1 | TRBV28
ASSPGWGQRLVSGSTIY | TRBJ1-3 | TRBV28
ASSLDQGRQETQY | TRBJ2-5 | TRBV5-1
ASSPRGRGETQY | TRBJ2-5 | TRBV7-2
ASRERGSTDTQY | TRBJ2-3 | TRBV19
ASLEGAAGNTIY | TRBJ1-3 | TRBV28
ASSLAKTRGNSPLH | TRBJ1-6 | TRBV11-3
ASRRAAGVETQY | TRBJ2-5 | TRBV5-1
ASSSETQANTGELF | TRBJ2-2 | TRBV5-1
ASSVVTGVWETQY | TRBJ2-5 | TRBV9
ASSVIRDQLTEAF | TRBJ1-1 | TRBV19
ASSVGPTLEEQF | TRBJ2-1 | TRBV9
ASSLWGRGTDTQY | TRBJ2-3 | TRBV7-2
ASGPPEVGRTDTQY | TRBJ2-3 | TRBV11-2
ASSVSFMNTEAF | TRBJ1-1 | TRBV19
ASSTGTGGLYGYT | TRBJ1-2 | TRBV19
ASSLGILSLVGEQY | TRBJ2-7 | TRBV5-8
AIGRQSYEQY | TRBJ2-7 | TRBV10-3
ASRDGTSSTGELF | TRBJ2-2 | TRBV18
ASSSSSGLAGNEQY | TRBJ2-7 | TRBV5-1
ASSIRFPMNTQY | TRBJ2-3 | TRBV19
ASSPRTSHNEQF | TRBJ2-1 | TRBV18
ASSSQGARTGELF | TRBJ2-2 | TRBV28
ASSNLGKEQY | TRBJ2-7 | TRBV6-5
ASSYSRTGGGYGYT | TRBJ1-2 | TRBV6-5
ASSLIPSDTQY | TRBJ2-3 | TRBV5-1
ATSRGGVGYT | TRBJ1-2 | TRBV15
ASTRLAGGSIAKNIQY | TRBJ2-4 | TRBV7-8
ASSTPGTERYEQY | TRBJ2-7 | TRBV28